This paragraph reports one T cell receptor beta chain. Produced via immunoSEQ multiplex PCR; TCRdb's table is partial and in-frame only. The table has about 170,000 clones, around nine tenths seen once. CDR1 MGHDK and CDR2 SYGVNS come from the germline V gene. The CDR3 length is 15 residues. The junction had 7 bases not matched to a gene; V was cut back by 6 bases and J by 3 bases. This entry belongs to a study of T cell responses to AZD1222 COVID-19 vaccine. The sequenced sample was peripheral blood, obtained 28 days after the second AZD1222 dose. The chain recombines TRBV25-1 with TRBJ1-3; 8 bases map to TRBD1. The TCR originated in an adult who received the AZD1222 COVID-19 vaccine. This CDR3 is CASRPTGVLGNTIYF. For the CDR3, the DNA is TGTGCCAGCAGGCCGACAGGGGTACTTGGAAACACCATATATTTT. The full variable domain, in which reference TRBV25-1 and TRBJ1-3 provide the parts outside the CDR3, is EADIYQTPRYLVIGTGKKITLECSQTMGHDKMYWYQQDPGMELHLIHYSYGVNSTEKGDLSSESTVSRIRTEHFPLTLESARPSHTSQYLCASRPTGVLGNTIYFGEGSWLTVV.